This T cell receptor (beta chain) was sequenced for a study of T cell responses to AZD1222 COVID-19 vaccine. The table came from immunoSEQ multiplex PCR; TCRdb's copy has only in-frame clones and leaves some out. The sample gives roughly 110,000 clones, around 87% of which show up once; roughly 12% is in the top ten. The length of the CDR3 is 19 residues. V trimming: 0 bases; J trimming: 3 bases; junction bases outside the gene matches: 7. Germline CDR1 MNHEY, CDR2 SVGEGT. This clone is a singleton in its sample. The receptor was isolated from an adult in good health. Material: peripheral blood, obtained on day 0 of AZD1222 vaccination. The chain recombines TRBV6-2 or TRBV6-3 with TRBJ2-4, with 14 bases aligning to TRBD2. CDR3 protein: CASSYSGTSGSKGKNIQYF. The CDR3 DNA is TGTGCCAGCAGTTACTCCGGGACTAGCGGGAGCAAAGGCAAAAACATTCAGTACTTC.